This T cell receptor (beta chain) appears in the sequencing data of a study of CD8 T cells in ankylosing spondylitis listed by TCRdb under 2017. General notes on the study: To find TCR variants linked to disease, the study profiled T cell receptor beta repertoires in ankylosing spondylitis patients and healthy donors. Peripheral blood was sampled, and synovial fluid was also collected from ankylosing spondylitis patients. The full study cohort comprised roughly 24 ankylosing spondylitis patients and roughly 110 healthy donors. General findings and caveats noted by the study authors: A CD8+ phenotype was shown by the disease-linked clones, which were found at relatively low frequencies in peripheral blood. The disease-linked clones were reported to be significantly enriched in matched synovial fluid samples from ankylosing spondylitis patients. A TCR beta motif made up of 7 to 9 highly homologous amino acid variants appeared to be characteristic of blood from ankylosing spondylitis patients. Some motif variants had previously been reported in the synovial fluid and blood of reactive arthritis patients, which suggests shared mechanisms of disease initiation.

This clonotype was seen repeatedly, ten times or more. Its antigen is still unknown. No base quality information exists; no much larger clone differs at one position. Reads for this sample came from an Illumina HiSeq 2500. Quantitative 5'-RACE with molecular barcodes was used to prepare TCR beta libraries. In the authors' own workflow: A new computational method, built on a probabilistic model of VDJ rearrangement, was used to identify disease-linked TCR variants. TCRdb's own reprocessing of the public reads used fastp at Q25 and MiXCR and kept productive beta chains. Every entry covers one CDR3 protein and lists the most common genes and DNA from its rows. These V and J calls originate from TCRdb's pipeline instead of the authors' own analysis. The sample profile shows more than 600,000 distinct CDR3 sequences; around a fifth of them were found once. The top ten hold around 19% of the sample. For CDR1 and CDR2, the germline V gene (reference sequence) lists DFQATT and SNEGSKA. Cut back by 1 base and 4 bases, the V and J ends lie 11 bases apart. The CDR3 measures 13 amino acids from cysteine to phenylalanine. The sequence is cut down to CDR3 DNA, 39 bases in frame from base 1.

What was sequenced was blood, either unsorted or a sorted T cell fraction (not recorded which). The chain uses TRBV20-1 and TRBJ2-7; the D gene cannot be named for sure. The sequence was collected from a male donor with ankylosing spondylitis. The CDR3 region: CSARGAGEYEQYF. The DNA sequence is TGCAGTGCTAGAGGTGCCGGAGAATACGAGCAGTACTTC.